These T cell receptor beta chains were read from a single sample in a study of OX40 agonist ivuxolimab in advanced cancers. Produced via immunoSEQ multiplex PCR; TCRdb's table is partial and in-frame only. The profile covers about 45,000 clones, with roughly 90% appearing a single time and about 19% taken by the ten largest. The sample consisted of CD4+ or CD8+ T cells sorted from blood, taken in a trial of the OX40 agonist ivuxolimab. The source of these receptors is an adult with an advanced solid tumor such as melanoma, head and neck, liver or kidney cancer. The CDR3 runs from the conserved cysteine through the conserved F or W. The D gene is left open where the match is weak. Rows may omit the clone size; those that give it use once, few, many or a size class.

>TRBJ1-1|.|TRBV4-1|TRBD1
CASSQDRGNTEAFF
TGCGCCAGCAGCCAGGACAGGGGGAACACTGAAGCTTTCTTT
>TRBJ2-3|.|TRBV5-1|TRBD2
CASRQGTSEGDTQYF
TGCGCCAGCAGGCAAGGGACTAGCGAGGGAGATACGCAGTATTTT
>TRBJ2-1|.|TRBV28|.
CASSLRQGNNEQFF
TGTGCCAGCAGTTTAAGGCAGGGGAACAATGAGCAGTTCTTC
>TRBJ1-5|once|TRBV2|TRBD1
CASSAGGVPYSNQPQHF
TGTGCCAGCAGCGCAGGGGGGGTTCCCTATAGCAATCAGCCCCAGCATTTT
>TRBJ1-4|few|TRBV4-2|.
CASSLEQADKLGKLFF
TGTGCCAGCAGCCTTGAACAGGCTGACAAGCTCGGAAAACTGTTTTTT
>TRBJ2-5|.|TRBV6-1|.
CASSERGAIETQYF
TGTGCCAGCAGTGAAAGGGGGGCCATCGAGACCCAGTACTTC
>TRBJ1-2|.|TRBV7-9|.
CASSLAITGLGYGYTF
TGTGCCAGCAGCTTAGCGATTACAGGGCTAGGCTATGGCTACACCTTC
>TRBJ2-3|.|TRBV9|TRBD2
CASSGNLAGAYTDTQYF
TGTGCCAGCAGCGGGAATTTAGCGGGAGCATATACAGATACGCAGTATTTT
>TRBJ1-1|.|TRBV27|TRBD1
CASATGPMNTEAFF
TGTGCCAGTGCGACAGGGCCCATGAACACTGAAGCTTTCTTT
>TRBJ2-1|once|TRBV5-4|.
CASSPGLYNEQFF
TGTGCCAGCAGCCCGGGACTTTACAATGAGCAGTTCTTC
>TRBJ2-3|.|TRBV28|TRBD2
CASSLGLAVTDTQYF
TGTGCCAGCAGTCTCGGGCTAGCGGTCACAGATACGCAGTATTTT
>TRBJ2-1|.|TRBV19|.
CASSIFWSSYNEQFF
TGTGCCAGTAGTATTTTTTGGAGCTCCTACAATGAGCAGTTCTTC
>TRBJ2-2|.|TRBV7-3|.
CASSFWRKGTGELFF
TGTGCCAGCAGCTTCTGGAGAAAGGGCACCGGGGAGCTGTTTTTT
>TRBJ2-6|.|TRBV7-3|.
CASSLAGTQVSGANVLTF
TGTGCCAGCAGCTTAGCCGGGACCCAGGTCTCTGGGGCCAACGTCCTGACTTTC
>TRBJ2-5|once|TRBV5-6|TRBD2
CASSLGLAGGVQETQYF
TGTGCCAGCAGCTTGGGACTAGCGGGAGGGGTCCAAGAGACCCAGTACTTC
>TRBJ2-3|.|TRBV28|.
CASSSNTQYF
TGTGCCAGCAGTTCGAATACGCAGTATTTT
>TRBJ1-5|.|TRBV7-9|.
CASSSGGDQPQHF
TGTGCCAGCAGCTCCGGGGGCGATCAGCCCCAGCATTTT
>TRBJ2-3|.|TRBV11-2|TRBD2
CASSLGVAGGPGDTQYF
TGTGCCAGCAGCTTAGGAGTAGCGGGGGGGCCCGGAGATACGCAGTATTTT
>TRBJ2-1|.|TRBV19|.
CASSINTGNEQFF
TGTGCCAGTAGTATTAACACAGGGAATGAGCAGTTCTTC
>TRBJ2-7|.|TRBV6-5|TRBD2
CASTGRGGHEQYF
TGTGCCAGCACTGGGCGGGGGGGTCACGAGCAGTACTTC
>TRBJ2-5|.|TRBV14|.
CASSQGGYPEETQYF
TGTGCCAGCAGCCAAGGGGGTTACCCCGAAGAGACCCAGTACTTC
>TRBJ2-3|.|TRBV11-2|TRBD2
CASSLPTGGPDTQYF
TGTGCCAGCAGCTTGCCGACGGGAGGGCCGGATACGCAGTATTTT
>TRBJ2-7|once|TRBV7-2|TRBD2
CASSLALAGEQYF
TGTGCCAGCAGCTTAGCACTAGCGGGCGAGCAGTACTTC
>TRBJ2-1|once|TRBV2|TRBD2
CASSPGTSGNEQFF
TGTGCCAGCAGTCCCGGGACTAGCGGGAATGAGCAGTTCTTC
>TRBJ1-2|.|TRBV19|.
CASSPHLGTDGYTF
TGTGCCAGTAGTCCCCACCTTGGGACCGATGGCTACACCTTC
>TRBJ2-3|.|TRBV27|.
CASSSGRIGGGTDTQYF
TGTGCCAGCAGTTCAGGCCGAATAGGTGGGGGCACAGATACGCAGTATTTT
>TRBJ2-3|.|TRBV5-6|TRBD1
CASSLSTSQGADTQYF
TGTGCCAGCAGCCTGTCTACCTCCCAGGGGGCAGATACGCAGTATTTT
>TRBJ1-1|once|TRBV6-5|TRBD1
CASSNLQGATEAFF
TGTGCCAGCAGTAACTTACAGGGGGCTACTGAAGCTTTCTTT
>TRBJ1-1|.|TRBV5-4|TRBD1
CATTPDRGSTEAFF
TGTGCCACCACCCCGGACAGGGGGTCCACTGAAGCTTTCTTT
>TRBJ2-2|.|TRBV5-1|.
CASSFLVGTGELFF
TGCGCCAGCAGCTTCCTCGTGGGGACCGGGGAGCTGTTTTTT
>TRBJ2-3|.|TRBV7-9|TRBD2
CASSLAGGRVADTQYF
TGTGCCAGCAGCTTAGCGGGCGGGAGGGTAGCAGATACGCAGTATTTT
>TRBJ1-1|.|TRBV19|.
CASSIPGLNTEAFF
TGTGCCAGTAGTATCCCAGGGTTGAACACTGAAGCTTTCTTT
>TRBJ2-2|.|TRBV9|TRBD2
CASSVGWLAGGPGELFF
TGTGCCAGCAGCGTAGGGTGGCTAGCGGGGGGGCCCGGGGAGCTGTTTTTT
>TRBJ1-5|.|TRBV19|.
CASSIVEGQPQHF
TGTGCCAGTAGTATAGTAGAGGGACAGCCCCAGCATTTT
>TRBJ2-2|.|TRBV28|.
CASSSSRISGEIGFVTGELFF
TGTGCCAGCAGTTCCAGTCGGATCTCCGGGGAGATTGGATTTGTAACCGGGGAGCTGTTTTTT
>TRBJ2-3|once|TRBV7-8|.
CASSLAIRATDTQYF
TGTGCCAGCAGCTTAGCCATTAGGGCAACAGATACGCAGTATTTT
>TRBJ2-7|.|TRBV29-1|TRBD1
CSVVTLSGTVYYEQYF
TGCAGCGTTGTTACTTTGTCCGGGACAGTTTATTACGAGCAGTACTTC
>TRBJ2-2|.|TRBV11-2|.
CASSSITTGELFF
TGTGCCAGCAGCTCCATCACCACCGGGGAGCTGTTTTTT
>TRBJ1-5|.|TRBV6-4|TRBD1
CASSEYGTGVNQPQHF
TGTGCCAGCAGTGAATATGGAACAGGGGTCAATCAGCCCCAGCATTTT
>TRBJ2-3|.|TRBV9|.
CASSPLQVTDGDTQYF
TGTGCCAGCAGCCCCTTGCAGGTGACAGATGGAGATACGCAGTATTTT
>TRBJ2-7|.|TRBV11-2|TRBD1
CASSLAGQAYSYEQYF
TGTGCCAGCAGCTTAGCCGGACAGGCCTACTCCTACGAGCAGTACTTC
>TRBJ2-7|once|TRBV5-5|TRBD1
CASSAGRQGNYEQYF
TGTGCCAGCAGCGCGGGTCGACAGGGAAACTACGAGCAGTACTTC
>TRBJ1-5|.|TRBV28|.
CASSPSSYSNQPQHF
TGTGCCAGCAGTCCCTCCTCCTATAGCAATCAGCCCCAGCATTTT
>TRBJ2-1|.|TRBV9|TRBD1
CASSVATGTSYNEQFF
TGTGCCAGCAGCGTAGCGACAGGGACCTCCTACAATGAGCAGTTCTTC
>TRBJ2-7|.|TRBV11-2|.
CASSWADGYEQYF
TGTGCCAGCAGCTGGGCGGATGGCTACGAGCAGTACTTC